A selection of T cell receptor beta chains follows, all from one sample in a study of blood T cell repertoires in COVID-19. Clones were read by immunoSEQ multiplex PCR, and TCRdb kept only the in-frame ones, dropping some. The sample lists some 200,000 clones, just over 85% seen once, with 4% to 4.5% in the top ten. Sequencing was performed on peripheral blood. The receptor set was obtained from a man aged 45-65 years with acute or convalescent COVID-19. CDR3s include the opening cysteine and the closing phenylalanine or tryptophan. D genes are given only for firm matches. Clone size, where shown, is once, few, many, or a class for clones that have expanded.

cdr3_aa	cdr3_nt	v_call	j_call	clone_size	d_call
CASKVTGIPGNEQFF	TGTGCCAGCAAGGTTACAGGTATCCCCGGCAATGAGCAGTTCTTC	TRBV2	TRBJ2-1	.	.
CASTGGADYGYTF	TGTGCCAGCACAGGGGGCGCGGACTATGGCTACACCTTC	TRBV9	TRBJ1-2	.	TRBD1
CASNIPGLNQPQHF	TGTGCCAGCAACATCCCGGGACTTAATCAGCCCCAGCATTTT	TRBV6-5	TRBJ1-5	.	.
CASSSVTSGIYEQYF	TGTGCCAGCAGCTCTGTGACTAGCGGGATCTACGAGCAGTACTTC	TRBV7-2	TRBJ2-7	.	TRBD2
CASSLGQGEPQHF	TGTGCCAGCAGCCTGGGACAGGGTGAGCCCCAGCATTTT	TRBV7-2	TRBJ1-5	.	TRBD1
CASSYIRTNTGELFF	TGTGCCAGCAGTTACATCAGAACGAACACCGGGGAGCTGTTTTTT	TRBV6-2/TRBV6-3	TRBJ2-2	.	.
CASSLEGANTQYF	TGCGCCAGCAGCTTGGAGGGGGCGAATACGCAGTATTTT	TRBV5-1	TRBJ2-3	.	TRBD1
CASSYSKLAGQDEQFF	TGTGCCAGCAGTTACTCGAAACTAGCGGGGCAGGATGAGCAGTTCTTC	TRBV6-5	TRBJ2-1	.	TRBD2
CASSYGQGSSYEQYF	TGTGCCAGCAGTTACGGGCAGGGCAGCTCCTACGAGCAGTACTTC	TRBV6-5	TRBJ2-7	few	.
CASSPGGGTEAFF	TGTGCCAGCAGCCCGGGGGGGGGCACTGAAGCTTTCTTT	TRBV6-5	TRBJ1-1	once	.
CASKGGDTYNEQFF	TGTGCCAGCAAGGGCGGGGATACTTACAATGAGCAGTTCTTC	TRBV2	TRBJ2-1	.	.
CASSQDRGTGDQPQHF	TGTGCCAGCAGCCAAGATAGGGGGACAGGGGATCAGCCCCAGCATTTT	TRBV4-2	TRBJ1-5	many	TRBD1
CASSLAAGTVQPQHF	TGTGCCAGCAGCTTAGCTGCAGGGACTGTGCAGCCCCAGCATTTT	TRBV7-8	TRBJ1-5	.	.
CASMAATEAFF	TGTGCCAGTATGGCGGCCACTGAAGCTTTCTTT	TRBV19	TRBJ1-1	.	.
CSAGTVSGNTIYF	TGCAGCGCCGGGACTGTCTCTGGAAACACCATATATTTT	TRBV29-1	TRBJ1-3	.	.
CASSQPQDRGRQLSNEKLFF	TGCGCCAGCAGCCAACCCCAGGACAGGGGACGACAACTTTCTAATGAAAAACTGTTTTTT	TRBV4-1	TRBJ1-4	.	TRBD1
CASMDRGHFSDQPQHF	TGTGCCAGTATGGACAGGGGACACTTTAGCGATCAGCCCCAGCATTTT	TRBV19	TRBJ1-5	few	TRBD1
CASSKTGSGQPQHF	TGTGCCAGCAGCAAAACGGGGTCAGGTCAGCCCCAGCATTTT	TRBV2	TRBJ1-5	.	.
CASSAQTDRTEAFF	TGTGCCAGCAGCGCCCAGACAGACCGGACTGAAGCTTTCTTT	TRBV9	TRBJ1-1	.	.
CASSAPRQASSYNEQFF	TGTGCCAGCAGTGCTCCCCGACAGGCGAGCTCCTACAATGAGCAGTTCTTC	TRBV25-1	TRBJ2-1	.	.
CASSQFARSGEEQYEQYF	TGTGCCAGCAGCCAATTTGCACGGAGCGGGGAAGAGCAGTACGAGCAGTACTTC	TRBV3-1/TRBV3-2	TRBJ2-7	.	TRBD2
CASSLLGTGAVDYGYTF	TGTGCCAGCTCACTACTCGGGACAGGGGCTGTGGACTATGGCTACACCTTC	TRBV18	TRBJ1-2	.	TRBD1
CASSLWTGGGYTF	TGTGCCAGCAGCCTATGGACAGGCGGTGGCTACACCTTC	TRBV3-1/TRBV3-2	TRBJ1-2	few	TRBD1
CASSVRGTLNTEAFF	TGTGCCAGCAGCGTTCGCGGGACTTTGAACACTGAAGCTTTCTTT	TRBV9	TRBJ1-1	.	.
CSVARDRELYGYTF	TGCAGCGTTGCTAGGGACAGGGAGCTCTATGGCTACACCTTC	TRBV29-1	TRBJ1-2	.	TRBD1
CASRTGMDQPQHF	TGTGCCAGCCGGACAGGGATGGACCAGCCCCAGCATTTT	TRBV18	TRBJ1-5	few	TRBD1
CASSFGGGTNNEQFF	TGCGCCAGCAGCTTCGGCGGGGGGACGAACAATGAGCAGTTCTTC	TRBV5-1	TRBJ2-1	.	TRBD2
CASSWGQDLSNQPQHF	TGTGCCAGCAGCTGGGGACAGGACCTTAGCAATCAGCCCCAGCATTTT	TRBV5-8	TRBJ1-5	.	TRBD1
CASSGDRGHEAFF	TGTGCCAGCAGTGGGGACAGGGGGCATGAAGCTTTCTTT	TRBV2	TRBJ1-1	.	TRBD1